The 8 T cell receptor beta chains below were found in one sample sequenced in a study of CD8 T cells in Susac syndrome. RNA in amounts of about 0.45 to 1 ug was reverse transcribed with random hexamers. TCRdb called the immunoSEQ multiplex PCR reads again in MiXCR, with one record for every CDR3 protein. The repertoire holds around 99,000 distinct CDR3 sequences, with about 96% as singletons. Input material: CD4+ T cells from PBMCs. All receptors derive from a human donor in good health.

This chain uses TRBV6-6 with TRBJ2-2, with 12 bases lining up with TRBD1. The CDR3 is 15 amino acids. The V gene's germline CDR1 is MNHNY and CDR2 SVGAGI (reference sequence). Germline trimming cut 7 bases from V and 6 bases from J; bases unmatched to any gene: 6. This chain's CDR3 is CASTRDRGRAGELFF. The CDR3 DNA follows: TGTGCCAGCACCCGGGACAGGGGGCGTGCCGGGGAGCTGTTTTTT.

The chain joins TRBV4-2 to TRBJ2-2, with TRBD2 as a possible D gene (5 bases). CDR3 length: 14 amino acids. CDR1 is LGHNA, CDR2 YNFKEQ, per germline. Trimming shortened V by 1 base and J by 8 bases, and 11 bases separated the two germline ends. The CDR3 DNA reads TGTGCCAGCAGCCAAGTTTCGGGGAAGGGGGAGCTGTTTTTT. Translating gives CASSQVSGKGELFF.

This clonotype was seen just once. The rearrangement links TRBV29-1 to TRBJ2-1; D gene ambiguous. The CDR3 is 11 residues long. Trimming pared 7 bases from V and 2 bases from J, leaving 6 bases between. Per the germline V gene, CDR1 is SQVTM and CDR2 is ANQGSEA. CDR3 loop: CSAATYNEQFF. The CDR3 nucleotides read TGCAGCGCCGCCACCTACAATGAGCAGTTCTTC.

CDR3 nucleotides: TGTGCCAGCAGCCCCCGTTCGGGACTAGCCGTCTACGAGCAGTACTTC. It specifies CASSPRSGLAVYEQYF. The chain links TRBV28 to TRBJ2-7; 9 positions match TRBD2. The V gene end was trimmed by 6 bases and the J gene end by 3 bases; junction bases not matched to a gene: 12. The CDR3 totals 16 residues. The V gene's germline CDR1 is MDHEN and CDR2 SYDVKM.

The V call is TRBV12-3 or TRBV12-4, the J call TRBJ2-3; maybe TRBD1 (7 bases). The CDR3 is made up of 15 amino acids. V gave up 4 bases and J gave up 5 bases, with 16 bases separating them. The CDR3 DNA sequence: TGTGCCAGCAGTTCTCAGGGGGGCGCATTAGATACGCAGTATTTT. Protein product: CASSSQGGALDTQYF.

The V call is TRBV11-2, the J call TRBJ1-2; no clear D. Trimming removed 5 bases at V and 0 bases at J, with 16 bases between. The CDR3 loop spans 16 amino acids. Germline CDR1 SGHAT, CDR2 FQNNGV. The CDR3 protein is CASSLGPSGANYGYTF. Written as DNA, the CDR3 is TGTGCCAGCAGCCTGGGCCCCTCGGGCGCTAACTATGGCTACACCTTC.

The chain employs TRBV20-1 and TRBJ2-7; D is possibly TRBD2 (5 bases). The germline V gene has CDR1 DFQATT and CDR2 SNEGSKA (reference sequence). The CDR3 length is 14 residues. V was cut by 3 bases and J by 0 bases, with 12 bases left in between. CDR3 sequence (DNA): TGCAGTGCTAGGATCACGGGGAGCTCCTACGAGCAGTACTTC. Translated: CSARITGSSYEQYF.

J is TRBJ1-6 and V is TRBV28, with 7 bases identical to TRBD1. With 4 bases clipped from V and 5 bases from J, the junction kept 5 bases outside the gene matches. The germline CDR1 and CDR2 sequences are MDHEN and SYDVKM. The CDR3 covers 15 residues. The DNA for the CDR3 is TGTGCCAGCAGTTATGTGGACAGGAATAATTCACCCCTCCACTTT. It codes for CASSYVDRNNSPLHF.